Presented here are 5 T cell receptor beta chains from one specimen sequenced in a study of OX40 agonist ivuxolimab in advanced cancers. TCRdb's copy holds only in-frame clones and misses some; the assay was immunoSEQ multiplex PCR. The table lists tens of thousands of clones, less than 90% of them singletons. This specimen was CD4+ or CD8+ T cells sorted from blood, taken in a trial of the OX40 agonist ivuxolimab. Source of these receptors: an adult with an advanced solid tumor such as melanoma, head and neck, liver or kidney cancer.

The rearrangement uses TRBV7-2 and TRBJ2-1; TRBD2 aligns across 16 bases. The CDR3 sequence is 16 residues long. CDR1 and CDR2 from the germline V gene are SGHTA and FQGNSA. V was pared by 3 bases and J by 9 bases, with 5 bases of the junction left unmatched. The CDR3 DNA follows: TGTGCCAGCAGCTTGGGACTAGCGGGAGGGCCAGGTGAGCAGTTCTTC. Its protein product is CASSLGLAGGPGEQFF.

The CDR3 DNA follows: TGTGCCAGCAGTTACATGGGGGGGAGCAATCAGCCCCAGCATTTT. Protein: CASSYMGGSNQPQHF. The chain joins TRBV6-5 to TRBJ1-5; D possibly corresponds to TRBD1 (5 bases). Germline CDR1 MNHEY, CDR2 SVGAGI. The V gene lost 2 bases and the J gene lost 1 base, with 9 bases spanning the gap. The CDR3 totals 15 residues.

The chain has TRBV6-1 and TRBJ1-5, with D uncertain. This CDR3 is 15 amino acids long. With 2 bases removed from V and 0 bases from J, the gap between germline ends came to 8 bases. CDR1 is MNHNS, CDR2 SASEGT, per germline. Here the CDR3 reads CASSESQYSNQPQHF. The CDR3 nucleotides are TGTGCCAGCAGTGAAAGTCAGTATAGCAATCAGCCCCAGCATTTT.

This clone appeared a few times. Sequence at one end of the junction differs from germline and may be a read error. The J gene is TRBJ1-2, the V gene TRBV13; 10 bases are shared with TRBD1. This CDR3 region has 15 residues. CDR1 and CDR2 from the germline V gene are PRHDT and FYEKMQ (reference sequence). In DNA form, the CDR3 reads TGTGCCAGCAGCATAGGGACAGGGGTTTCGCGGGGCTACACCTTC. Translating it yields CASSIGTGVSRGYTF. The full variable domain, in which reference TRBV13 and TRBJ1-2 provide the parts outside the CDR3, is AAGVIQSPRHLIKEKRETATLKCYPIPRHDTVYWYQQGPGQDPQFLISFYEKMQSDKGSIPDRFSAQQFSDYHSELNMSSLELGDSALYFCASSIGTGVSRGYTFGSGTRLTVV.

This clone was seen a few times. The chain joins TRBV2 to TRBJ1-3, with unresolved D. The germline V and J ends were trimmed by 4 bases and 2 bases, with 0 bases remaining between them. This CDR3 region has 11 residues. CDR1 is SNHLY, CDR2 FYNNEI, per germline. The CDR3 coding sequence is TGTGCCAGCAGTGCTGGAAACACCATATATTTT. Amino acids: CASSAGNTIYF.